This T cell receptor (beta chain) was obtained from a study of CD8 T cells in Susac syndrome. In the study overall: Intravenous immunoglobulin alone or corticosteroids were being given to patients with Susac syndrome at blood draw, unless they were therapy-naive.

The V end was cut by 0 bases, the J end by 4 bases, with 6 bases between. In germline, CDR1 is GTSNPN, CDR2 SVGIG (reference sequence). The CDR3 loop spans 12 amino acids. RNA was extracted with the RNeasy kit, and a quantity of about 0.45 to 1 ug was reverse transcribed using random hexamers. In TCRdb, the immunoSEQ multiplex PCR reads were re-called with MiXCR into one record per CDR3 protein. The table shows under 200,000 distinct CDR3 sequences, with roughly 91% occurring only once. TCR beta sequencing covered blood CD8+ and CD4+ T cells. Definite or probable Susac syndrome was diagnosed using recently defined diagnostic criteria. Through negative isolation, CD4+ and CD8+ T cells were obtained, while TEMRA cells were enriched using FACS.

Sequencing input: CD4+ T cells from PBMCs. The clonotype was recovered from a human donor with Susac syndrome. This rearrangement joins TRBV30 to TRBJ1-2; D unresolved. The CDR3 loop is CAWSVQSYGYTF. CDR3 nucleotides: TGTGCCTGGAGTGTACAGTCCTATGGCTACACCTTC. Looking up the rest from reference TRBV30 and TRBJ1-2 gives the full variable domain: SQTIHQWPATLVQPVGSPLSLECTVEGTSNPNLYWYRQAAGRGLQLLFYSVGIGQISSEVPQNLSASRPQDRQFILSSKKLLLSDSGFYLCAWSVQSYGYTFGSGTRLTVV.